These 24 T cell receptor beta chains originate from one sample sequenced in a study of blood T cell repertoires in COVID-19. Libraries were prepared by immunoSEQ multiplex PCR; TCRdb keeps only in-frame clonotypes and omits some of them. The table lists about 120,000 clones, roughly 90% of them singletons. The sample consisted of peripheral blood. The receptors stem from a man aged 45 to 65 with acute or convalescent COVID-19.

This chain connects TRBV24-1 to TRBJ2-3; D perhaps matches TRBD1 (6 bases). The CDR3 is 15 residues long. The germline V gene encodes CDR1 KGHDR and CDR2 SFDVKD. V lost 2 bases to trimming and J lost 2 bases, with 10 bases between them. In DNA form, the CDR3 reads TGTGCCACCAGTGATTCCGACAGGTTCACAGATACGCAGTATTTT. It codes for CATSDSDRFTDTQYF.

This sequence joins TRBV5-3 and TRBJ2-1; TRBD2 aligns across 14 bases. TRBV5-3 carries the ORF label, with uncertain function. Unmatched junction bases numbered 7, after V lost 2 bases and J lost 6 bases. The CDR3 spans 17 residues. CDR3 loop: CARSLPGLAGEGNEQFF. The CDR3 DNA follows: TGTGCCAGAAGCTTACCGGGACTAGCGGGGGAGGGCAATGAGCAGTTCTTC.

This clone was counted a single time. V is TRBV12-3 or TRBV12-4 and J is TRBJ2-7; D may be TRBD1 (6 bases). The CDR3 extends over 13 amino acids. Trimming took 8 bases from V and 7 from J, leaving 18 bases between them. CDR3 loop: CASGFGQPTEQYF. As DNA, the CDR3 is TGTGCCAGCGGATTCGGACAGCCTACGGAGCAGTACTTC.

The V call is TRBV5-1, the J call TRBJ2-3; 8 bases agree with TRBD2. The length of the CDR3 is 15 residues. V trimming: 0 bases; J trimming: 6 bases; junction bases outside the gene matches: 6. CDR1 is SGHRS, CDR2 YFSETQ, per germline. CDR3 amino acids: CASSLVGGRTDTQYF. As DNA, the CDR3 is TGCGCCAGCAGCTTGGTGGGCGGGAGGACTGATACGCAGTATTTT.

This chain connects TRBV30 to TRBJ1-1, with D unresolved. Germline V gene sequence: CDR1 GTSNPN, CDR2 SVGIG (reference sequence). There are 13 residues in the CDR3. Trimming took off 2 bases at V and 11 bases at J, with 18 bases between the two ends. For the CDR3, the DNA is TGTGCCTGGAGTCCCAATTTCCGGCCCGGGGCTTTCTTT. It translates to CAWSPNFRPGAFF.

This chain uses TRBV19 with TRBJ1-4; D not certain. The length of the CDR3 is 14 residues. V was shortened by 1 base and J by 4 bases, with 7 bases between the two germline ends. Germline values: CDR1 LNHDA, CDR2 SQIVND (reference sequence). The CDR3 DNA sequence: TGTGCCAGTAGTATAGTGTCCAGTAATGAAAAACTGTTTTTT. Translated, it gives CASSIVSSNEKLFF.

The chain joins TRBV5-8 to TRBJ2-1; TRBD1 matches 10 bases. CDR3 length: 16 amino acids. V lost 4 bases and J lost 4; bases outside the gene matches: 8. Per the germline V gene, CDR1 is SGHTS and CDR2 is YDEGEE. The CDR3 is CASSLTGGLFYNEQFF. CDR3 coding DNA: TGTGCCAGCAGCCTGACAGGGGGCTTATTTTACAATGAGCAGTTCTTC. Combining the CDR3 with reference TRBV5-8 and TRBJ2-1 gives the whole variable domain EAGVTQSPTHLIKTRGQQATLRCSPISGHTSVYWYQQALGLGLQFLLWYDEGEERNRGNFPPRFSGRQFPNYSSELNVNALELEDSALYLCASSLTGGLFYNEQFFGPGTRLTVL.

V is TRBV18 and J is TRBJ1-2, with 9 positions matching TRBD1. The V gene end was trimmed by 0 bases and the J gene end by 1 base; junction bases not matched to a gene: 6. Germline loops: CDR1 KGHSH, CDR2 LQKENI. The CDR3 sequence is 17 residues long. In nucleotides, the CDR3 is TGTGCCAGCTCACCACCGCTGGGACAGGGTGGTAACTATGGCTACACCTTC. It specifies CASSPPLGQGGNYGYTF.

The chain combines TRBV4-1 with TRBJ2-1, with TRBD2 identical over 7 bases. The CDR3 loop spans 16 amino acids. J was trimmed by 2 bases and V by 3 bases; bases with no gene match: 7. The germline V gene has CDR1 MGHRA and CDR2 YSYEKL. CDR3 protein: CASSHPDGLAYNEQFF. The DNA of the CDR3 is TGCGCCAGCAGCCACCCCGACGGACTAGCCTACAATGAGCAGTTCTTC.

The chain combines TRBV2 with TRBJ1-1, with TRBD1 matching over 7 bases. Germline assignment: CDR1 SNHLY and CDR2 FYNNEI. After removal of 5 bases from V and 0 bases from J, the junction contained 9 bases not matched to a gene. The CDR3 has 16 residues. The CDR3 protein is CASSPGTVLMNTEAFF. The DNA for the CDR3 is TGTGCCAGCAGTCCCGGGACAGTACTCATGAACACTGAAGCTTTCTTT.

CDR3 nucleotides: TGTGCCAGCAGCTTAGTGGCCCAACGGGCTAACTATGGCTACACCTTC. Protein sequence: CASSLVAQRANYGYTF. The J gene is TRBJ1-2, the V gene TRBV7-9; D gene unclear. Germline values: CDR1 SEHNR, CDR2 FQNEAQ (reference sequence). Between the trimmed V and J ends, which lost 1 base and 0 bases, there was a span of 12 bases. This CDR3 region has 16 residues. Using reference TRBV7-9 and TRBJ1-2 for the parts outside the CDR3, the full variable domain is DTGVSQNPRHKITKRGQNVTFRCDPISEHNRLYWYRQTLGQGPEFLTYFQNEAQLEKSRLLSDRFSAERPKGSFSTLEIQRTEQGDSAMYLCASSLVAQRANYGYTFGSGTRLTVV.

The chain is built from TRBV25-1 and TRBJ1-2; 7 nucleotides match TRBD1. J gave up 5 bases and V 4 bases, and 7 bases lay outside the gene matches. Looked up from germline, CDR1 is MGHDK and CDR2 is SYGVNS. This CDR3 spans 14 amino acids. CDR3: CASSAYRGSYGYTF. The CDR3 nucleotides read TGTGCCAGCAGTGCGTACAGGGGTTCTTATGGCTACACCTTC.

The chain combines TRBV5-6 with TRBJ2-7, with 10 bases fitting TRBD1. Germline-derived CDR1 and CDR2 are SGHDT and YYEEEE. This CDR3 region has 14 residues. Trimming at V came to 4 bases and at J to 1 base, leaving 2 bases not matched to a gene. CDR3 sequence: CASSPGQGSYEQYF. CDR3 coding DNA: TGTGCCAGCAGCCCGGGACAGGGGTCCTACGAGCAGTACTTC.

CDR3 sequence reads: CASSLAGRQKRPQYF. The CDR3 DNA is TGCGCCAGCAGCTTGGCCGGGCGACAGAAGCGTCCGCAGTATTTT. The chain joins TRBV5-1 to TRBJ2-3, with D perhaps TRBD1 (5 bases). The germline CDR1 and CDR2 sequences are SGHRS and YFSETQ. The CDR3 totals 15 residues. Trimming took 0 bases from V and 10 from J, leaving 18 bases between them.

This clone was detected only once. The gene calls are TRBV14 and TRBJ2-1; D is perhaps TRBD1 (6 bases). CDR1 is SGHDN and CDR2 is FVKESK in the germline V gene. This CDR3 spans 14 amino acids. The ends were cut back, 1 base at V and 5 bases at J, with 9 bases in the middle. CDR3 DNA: TGTGCCAGCAGCCAAGCTTACAGGGACAATGAGCAGTTCTTC. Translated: CASSQAYRDNEQFF.

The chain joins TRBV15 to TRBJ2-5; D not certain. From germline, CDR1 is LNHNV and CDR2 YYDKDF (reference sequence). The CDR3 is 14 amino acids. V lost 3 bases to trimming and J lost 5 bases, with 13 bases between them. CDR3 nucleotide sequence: TGTGCCACCAGCAGTGCAGTTGGCCGCGAGACCCAGTACTTC. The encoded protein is CATSSAVGRETQYF.

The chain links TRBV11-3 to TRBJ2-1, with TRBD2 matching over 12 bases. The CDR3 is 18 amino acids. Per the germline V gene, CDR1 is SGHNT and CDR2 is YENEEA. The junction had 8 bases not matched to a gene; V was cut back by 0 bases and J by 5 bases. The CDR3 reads CASSLDSLAGGGDNEQFF. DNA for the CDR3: TGTGCCAGCAGCTTAGACTCACTAGCGGGAGGCGGGGACAATGAGCAGTTCTTC.

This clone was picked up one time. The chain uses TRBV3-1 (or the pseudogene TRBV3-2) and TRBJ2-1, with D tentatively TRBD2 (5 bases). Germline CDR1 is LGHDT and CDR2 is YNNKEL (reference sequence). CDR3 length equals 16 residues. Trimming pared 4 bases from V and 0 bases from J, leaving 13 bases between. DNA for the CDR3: TGTGCCAGCAGCCCGAGGGCCCTGAGCTCCTACAATGAGCAGTTCTTC. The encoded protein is CASSPRALSSYNEQFF.

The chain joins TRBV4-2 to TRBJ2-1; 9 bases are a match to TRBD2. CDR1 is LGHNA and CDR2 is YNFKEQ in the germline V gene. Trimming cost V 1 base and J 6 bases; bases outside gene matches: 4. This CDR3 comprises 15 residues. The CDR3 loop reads CASSQGREGLNEQFF. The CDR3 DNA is TGTGCCAGCAGCCAAGGGCGGGAGGGCCTCAATGAGCAGTTCTTC.

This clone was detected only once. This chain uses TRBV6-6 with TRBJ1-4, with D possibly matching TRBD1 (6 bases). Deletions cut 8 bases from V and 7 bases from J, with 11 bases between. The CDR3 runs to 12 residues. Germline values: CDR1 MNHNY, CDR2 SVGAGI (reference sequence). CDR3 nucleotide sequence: TGTGCCAGCGGGGGGGGCAGTGAAAAACTGTTTTTT. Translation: CASGGGSEKLFF.

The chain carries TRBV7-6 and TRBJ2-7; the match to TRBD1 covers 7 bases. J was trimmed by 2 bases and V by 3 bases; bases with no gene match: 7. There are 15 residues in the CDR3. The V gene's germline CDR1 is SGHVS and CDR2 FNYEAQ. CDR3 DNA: TGTGCCAGCAGCTTTTCACAGGGGACGGCCTACGAGCAGTACTTC. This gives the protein CASSFSQGTAYEQYF.

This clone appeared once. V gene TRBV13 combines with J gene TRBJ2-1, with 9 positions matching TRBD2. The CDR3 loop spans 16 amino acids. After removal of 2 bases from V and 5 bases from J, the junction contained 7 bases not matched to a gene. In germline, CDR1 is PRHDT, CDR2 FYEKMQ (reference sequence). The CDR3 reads CASSLLETSGHNEQFF. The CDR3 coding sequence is TGTGCCAGCAGCTTATTGGAGACTAGCGGCCACAATGAGCAGTTCTTC.

CDR3 sequence: CASRPTVATGELFF. CDR3 DNA: TGTGCCAGCAGGCCGACAGTCGCCACCGGGGAGCTGTTTTTT. The V and J genes are TRBV6-4 and TRBJ2-2, with TRBD1 as a possible D gene (5 bases). The CDR3 totals 14 residues. The V and J ends lost 6 bases and 4 bases respectively, with 12 bases between them. In germline, CDR1 is MRHNA, CDR2 SNTAGT.

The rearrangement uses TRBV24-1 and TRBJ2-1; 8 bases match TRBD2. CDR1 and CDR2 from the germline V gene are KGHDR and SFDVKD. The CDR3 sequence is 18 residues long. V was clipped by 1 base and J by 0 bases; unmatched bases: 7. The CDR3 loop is CATSDFGGLAGSYNEQFF. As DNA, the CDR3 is TGTGCCACCAGTGATTTCGGCGGCCTAGCGGGCTCCTACAATGAGCAGTTCTTC.